Included here is one T cell receptor beta chain sequence, with context. Original processing methods: Reference gene primer amplification yielded estimated nucleated cell counts. TCRdb's table, derived via immunoSEQ multiplex PCR, lists solely in-frame clones and lacks some. The V and J calls and clone size come from that table; D and trimming were worked out from the DNA. In the table there are 320,000 or so clones, about 87% of which are singletons. The data derive from a study of blood T cell repertoires in COVID-19. Background on the study: T cells, B-cell-depleted T cells, or PBMCs supplied cDNA or gDNA.

The age range of participants was about 18 to 89 years, with residence in roughly 25 US areas. Recovered participants had two consecutive negative NP/OP PCR tests, healthcare professional clearance, or symptom resolution. Sequencing was carried out using PBMCs or T cells enriched from blood (not recorded which). The receptor comes from a man aged 25-45 years who had recovered from COVID-19.

The CDR3 here is CATSDPRGLQETQYF. The DNA of the CDR3 is TGTGCCACCAGTGATCCTAGGGGGCTCCAAGAGACCCAGTACTTC. The V gene is TRBV24-1, the J gene TRBJ2-5, with 7 bases identical to TRBD1. The CDR3 is made up of 15 amino acids. From germline, CDR1 is KGHDR and CDR2 SFDVKD. Trimming removed 3 bases from V and 1 base from J; junction bases left unmatched: 4.